This passage covers 6 T cell receptor beta chains from one sample sequenced in a study of cytomegalovirus exposure and HLA in healthy donors. 60 Vbeta and 13 Jbeta primers were used in PCR. Profiled with immunoSEQ multiplex PCR; TCRdb holds only in-frame clones, not every one. This table lists around 140,000 clones. What was sequenced was PBMCs. The receptors derive from a woman in her forties in good health and CMV-seronegative.

CDR3 in DNA: TGCGCCAGCGGAAAAACAGGGGTCGGGGAGCAGTACTTC. Amino acids: CASGKTGVGEQYF. The V gene is TRBV5-1, the J gene TRBJ2-7, with 7 bases lining up with TRBD1. V shed 7 bases and J 7 bases; nucleotides not matched to a gene: 11. There are 13 residues in the CDR3. Germline values: CDR1 SGHRS, CDR2 YFSETQ. The full variable domain, its missing parts supplied by reference TRBV5-1 and TRBJ2-7, is KAGVTQTPRYLIKTRGQQVTLSCSPISGHRSVSWYQQTPGQGLQFLFEYFSETQRNKGNFPGRFSGRQFSNSRSEMNVSTLELGDSALYLCASGKTGVGEQYFGPGTRLTVT.

The chain uses TRBV10-3 and TRBJ2-5; 10 nucleotides align to TRBD2. This CDR3 has 16 amino acids. From germline, CDR1 is ENHRY and CDR2 SYGVKD. Unmatched junction bases numbered 5, after V lost 3 bases and J lost 1 base. As DNA, the CDR3 is TGTGCCATCAGTGAAAGCGGGGGGGCCCTCCAAGAGACCCAGTACTTC. Protein sequence: CAISESGGALQETQYF.

V gene TRBV18 combines with J gene TRBJ1-3; 7 bases fit TRBD1. Losses at the gene ends were 4 bases for V and 2 bases for J; bases not matched to a gene: 5. The CDR3 is 15 amino acids. Germline V gene sequence: CDR1 KGHSH, CDR2 LQKENI. The CDR3 spells CASSLRQGTGNTIYF. DNA for the CDR3: TGTGCCAGCTCACTTCGACAGGGCACTGGAAACACCATATATTTT.

Written as DNA, the CDR3 is TGTGCCAGCAGCCCAACGGGAGGCCGGGGGGAAGCTTTCTTT. This codes for CASSPTGGRGEAFF. V usage is TRBV7-3 and J usage is TRBJ1-1; TRBD1 might be the D (5 bases). Trimming took off 5 bases at V and 8 bases at J, with 18 bases between the two ends. The CDR3 is made up of 14 amino acids. From germline, CDR1 is SGHTA and CDR2 FQGTGA.

V and J are TRBV5-6 and TRBJ1-4; 12 bases agree with TRBD1. The germline CDR1 and CDR2 sequences are SGHDT and YYEEEE. The CDR3 totals 16 residues. V gave up 4 bases and J gave up 1 base; unmatched junction bases: 2. The CDR3 protein is CASSRDRGRTNEKLFF. The DNA of the CDR3 is TGTGCCAGCAGCCGGGACAGGGGGCGAACTAATGAAAAACTGTTTTTT.

The chain employs TRBV5-1 and TRBJ2-2; tentatively, D is TRBD1 (6 bases). Germline assignment: CDR1 SGHRS and CDR2 YFSETQ. The CDR3 sequence is 16 residues long. V was clipped by 7 bases and J by 0 bases, with 16 bases between them. The CDR3 spells CASHPRQGTNTGELFF. For the CDR3, the DNA is TGCGCCAGCCATCCTCGGCAGGGGACGAACACCGGGGAGCTGTTTTTT.